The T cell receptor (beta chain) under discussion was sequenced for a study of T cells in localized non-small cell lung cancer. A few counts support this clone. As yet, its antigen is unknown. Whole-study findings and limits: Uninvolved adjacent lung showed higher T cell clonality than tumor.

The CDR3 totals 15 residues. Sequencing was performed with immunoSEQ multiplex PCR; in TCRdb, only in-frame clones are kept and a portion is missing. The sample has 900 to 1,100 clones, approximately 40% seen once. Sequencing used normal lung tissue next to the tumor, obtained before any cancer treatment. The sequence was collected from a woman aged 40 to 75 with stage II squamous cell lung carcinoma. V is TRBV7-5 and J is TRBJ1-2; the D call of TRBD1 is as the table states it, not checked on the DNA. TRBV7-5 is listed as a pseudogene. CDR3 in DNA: TGTGCCAGCAGCCCACAGGGGGCGATCGACTATGGCTACACCTTC. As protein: CASSPQGAIDYGYTF.